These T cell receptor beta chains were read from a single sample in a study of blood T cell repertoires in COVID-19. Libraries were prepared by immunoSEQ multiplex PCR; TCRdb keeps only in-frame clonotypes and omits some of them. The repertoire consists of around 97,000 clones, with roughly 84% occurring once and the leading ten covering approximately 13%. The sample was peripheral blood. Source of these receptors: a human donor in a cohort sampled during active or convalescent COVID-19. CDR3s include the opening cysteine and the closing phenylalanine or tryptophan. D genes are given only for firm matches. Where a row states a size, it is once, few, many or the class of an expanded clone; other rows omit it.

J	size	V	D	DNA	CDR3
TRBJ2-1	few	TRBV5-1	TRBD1	TGCGCCAGCAGCAACCCGGGACAGGGATGGGAGCAGTTCTTC	CASSNPGQGWEQFF
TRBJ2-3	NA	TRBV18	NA	TGTGCCAGCTCACCAATCTCGGGGGGCGGCACAGATACGCAGTATTTT	CASSPISGGGTDTQYF
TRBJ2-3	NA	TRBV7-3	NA	TGTGCCAGCAGCCCAAGCGACTTCTCAGATACGCAGTATTTT	CASSPSDFSDTQYF
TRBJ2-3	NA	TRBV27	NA	TGTGCCAGCAGTCTACAGGGCCCAGATACGCAGTATTTT	CASSLQGPDTQYF
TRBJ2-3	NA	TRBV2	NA	TGTGCCAGCCCAGGCGTCGATACGCAGTATTTT	CASPGVDTQYF
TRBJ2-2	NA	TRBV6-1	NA	TGTGCCAGCAGTGAATCTGGGAGGAGGGAGCTGTTTTTT	CASSESGRRELFF
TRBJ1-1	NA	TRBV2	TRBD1	TGTGCCAGCAGTGAAGGGACAGGGGCGGAGAACACTGAAGCTTTCTTT	CASSEGTGAENTEAFF
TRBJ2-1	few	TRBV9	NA	TGTGCCAGCAGCGTGGACCTACTAGGGAGCGGTGAGCAGTTCTTC	CASSVDLLGSGEQFF
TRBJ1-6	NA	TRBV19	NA	TGTGCCAGTAGTAGGCGGGAGAGCTCCTATAATTCACCCCTCCACTTT	CASSRRESSYNSPLHF
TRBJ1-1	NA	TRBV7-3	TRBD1	TGTGCCAGCAGCACCGGGACAGTAAACGAAGCTTTCTTT	CASSTGTVNEAFF
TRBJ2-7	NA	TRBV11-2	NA	TGTGCCAGCAGCTTAACGGTCGAGCAGTACTTC	CASSLTVEQYF
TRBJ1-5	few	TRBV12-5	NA	TGTGCTAGTGGTTTGGCCAGGGGTGGAAATCAGCCCCAGCATTTT	CASGLARGGNQPQHF
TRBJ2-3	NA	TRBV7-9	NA	TGTGCCAGCAGCTTAGCTACAGGGCGACGAACAGATACGCAGTATTTT	CASSLATGRRTDTQYF
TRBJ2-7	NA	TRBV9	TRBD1	TGTGCCAGCAGCGTAGGACCTACAGGGGACTACGAGCAGTACTTC	CASSVGPTGDYEQYF
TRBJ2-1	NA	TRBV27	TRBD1	TGTGCCAGCAGTTCAGGACAGGGTGGTCGTGAGCAGTTCTTC	CASSSGQGGREQFF
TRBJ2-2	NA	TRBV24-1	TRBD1	TGTGCCACCGCTCGGACAGGAGCTAACACCGGGGAGCTGTTTTTT	CATARTGANTGELFF
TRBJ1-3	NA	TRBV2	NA	TGTGCCAGCAGTTACGGGAAGCCCTTAGGCGTGGGAAACACCATATATTTT	CASSYGKPLGVGNTIYF
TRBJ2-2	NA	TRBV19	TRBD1	TGTGCCAGTAGTTCAATCCGGACAGGGGACACCGGGGAGCTGTTTTTT	CASSSIRTGDTGELFF
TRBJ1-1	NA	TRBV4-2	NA	TGTGCCAGCAGCCAAAGTTGGGGTGCAGGGGCCATGAACACTGAAGCTTTCTTT	CASSQSWGAGAMNTEAFF
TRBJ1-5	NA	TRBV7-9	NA	TGTGCCAGCAGCTTCCCAGGGAACGGCCAGCCCCAGCATTTT	CASSFPGNGQPQHF
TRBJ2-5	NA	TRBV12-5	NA	TGTGCTAGTGGTTTGGTCGGGGAGACCCAGTACTTC	CASGLVGETQYF
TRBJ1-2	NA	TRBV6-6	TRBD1	TGTGCCAGCAGTTCCGGGACAGGGGACGGAGGCTATGGCTACACCTTC	CASSSGTGDGGYGYTF
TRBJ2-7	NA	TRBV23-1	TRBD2	TGCGCCAGCAGGGGGCTCGGGAGGGTTGATACCTACGAGCAGTACTTC	CASRGLGRVDTYEQYF
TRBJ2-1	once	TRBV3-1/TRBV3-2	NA	TGTGCCAGCGGCCATAGTACAGTTCGGGACTTGAACAATGAGCAGTTCTTC	CASGHSTVRDLNNEQFF
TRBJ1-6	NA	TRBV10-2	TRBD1	TGCGCCAGCAGCGACAGGGGTGAATGGTCACCCCTCCACTTT	CASSDRGEWSPLHF
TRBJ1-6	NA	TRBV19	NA	TGTGCCAGTAGCCGGGGATCCTATAATTCACCCCTCCACTTT	CASSRGSYNSPLHF
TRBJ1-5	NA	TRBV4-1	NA	TGCGCCAGCAGCCAAGAGAGCAGGGGTCTCGACCAGCCCCAGCATTTT	CASSQESRGLDQPQHF
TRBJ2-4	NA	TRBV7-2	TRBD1	TGTGCCAGCAGCTGGGACAGGGATAACATTCAGTACTTC	CASSWDRDNIQYF